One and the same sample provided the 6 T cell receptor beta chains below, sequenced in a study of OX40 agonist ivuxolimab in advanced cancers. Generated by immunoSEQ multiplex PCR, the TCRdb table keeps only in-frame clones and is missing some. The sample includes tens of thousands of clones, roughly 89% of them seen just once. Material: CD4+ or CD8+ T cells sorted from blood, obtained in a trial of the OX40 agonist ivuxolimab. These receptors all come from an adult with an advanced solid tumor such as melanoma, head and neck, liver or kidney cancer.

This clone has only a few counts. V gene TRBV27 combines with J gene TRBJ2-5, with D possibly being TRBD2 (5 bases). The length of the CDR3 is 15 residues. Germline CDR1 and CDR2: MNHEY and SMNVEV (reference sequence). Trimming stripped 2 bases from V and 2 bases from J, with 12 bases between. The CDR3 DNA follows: TGTGCCAGCAGTTTAAGCGGTTTAAAGCAAGAGACCCAGTACTTC. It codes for CASSLSGLKQETQYF.

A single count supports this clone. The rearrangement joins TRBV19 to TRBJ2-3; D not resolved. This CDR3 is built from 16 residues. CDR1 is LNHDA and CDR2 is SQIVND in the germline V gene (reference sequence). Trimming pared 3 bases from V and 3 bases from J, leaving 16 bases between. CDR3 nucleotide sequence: TGTGCCAGTAGTATTCCGGGCCCCGTGAATACAGATACGCAGTATTTT. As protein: CASSIPGPVNTDTQYF.

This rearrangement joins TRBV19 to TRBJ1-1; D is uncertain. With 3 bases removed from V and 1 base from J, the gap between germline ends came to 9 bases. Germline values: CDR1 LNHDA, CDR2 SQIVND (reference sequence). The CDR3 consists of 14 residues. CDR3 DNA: TGTGCCAGTAGTATGGCACGGGAGAACACTGAAGCTTTCTTT. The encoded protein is CASSMARENTEAFF.

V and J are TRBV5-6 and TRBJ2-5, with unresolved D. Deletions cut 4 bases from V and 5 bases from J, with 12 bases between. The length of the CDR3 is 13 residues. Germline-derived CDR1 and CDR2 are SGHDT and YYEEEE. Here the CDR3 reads CASSSMTSETQYF. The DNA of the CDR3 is TGTGCCAGCAGCAGCATGACAAGTGAGACCCAGTACTTC.

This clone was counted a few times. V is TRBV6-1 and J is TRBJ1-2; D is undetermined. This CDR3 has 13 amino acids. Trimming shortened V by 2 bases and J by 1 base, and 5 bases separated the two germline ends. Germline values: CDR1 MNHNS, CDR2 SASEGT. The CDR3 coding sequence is TGTGCCAGCAGTGAATACGATAACTATGGCTACACCTTC. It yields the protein CASSEYDNYGYTF.

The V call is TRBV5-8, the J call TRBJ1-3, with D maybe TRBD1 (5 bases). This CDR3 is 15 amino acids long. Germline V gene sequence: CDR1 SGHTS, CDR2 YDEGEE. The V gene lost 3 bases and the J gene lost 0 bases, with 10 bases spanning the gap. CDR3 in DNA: TGTGCCAGCAGCTCAACAGGAGCCTCTGGAAACACCATATATTTT. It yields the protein CASSSTGASGNTIYF.